This T cell receptor (beta chain) was sequenced during a study of neurological immune-mediated disorders. One entry per CDR3 protein results from TCRdb running MiXCR on the 5' RACE reads. The repertoire includes approximately 59,000 distinct CDR3 sequences, roughly 5.6% of them detected once, and about 6% sits in the top ten. In this sample, this clonotype turned up many times. The CDR3 consists of 14 residues. CDR1 is MNHEY and CDR2 is SVGAGI in the germline V gene. V lost 2 bases, J lost 2 bases, and 7 bases lay in between. The genes are TRBV6-5 and TRBJ1-5; D unresolved. Sequences were obtained from PBMCs. This receptor was taken from a human donor with multiple sclerosis. The donor label of this sample is uncertain. Here the CDR3 DNA reads TGTGCCAGCAGTTACAGGGATGGCAATCAGCCCCAGCATTTT. Translating gives CASSYRDGNQPQHF.